What follows is one T cell receptor beta chain and its context. The antigen is unknown. This record belongs to a study of tumor-infiltrating lymphocytes in localized non-small cell lung cancer. Study background: Several tumor histologies, both smoking statuses, and some post-neoadjuvant chemotherapy samples were included. Resected tumor was paired with non-adjacent uninvolved lung from the same patient.

The table came from immunoSEQ multiplex PCR; TCRdb's copy has only in-frame clones and leaves some out. The data hold 25,000 to 30,000 clones, with approximately 83% observed a single time. General observations from the study: Tumor T-cell fraction from TCR sequencing was not associated with recurrence-free survival (p = 0.61). IM1 and IM2 tumors showed no difference in T-cell fraction.

V lost 2 bases to trimming and J lost 10 bases, with 8 bases between them. CDR1 SGHDN and CDR2 FVKESK come from the germline V gene. This CDR3 is 11 amino acids long. Sample: lung tumor tissue. The chain is built from TRBV14 and TRBJ2-5; no firm D call. This TCR was recovered from a human donor with non-small cell lung cancer. The CDR3: CASSQTKGQYF. The CDR3 nucleotides are TGTGCCAGCAGCCAAACGAAAGGCCAGTACTTC. The entire variable domain, with the rest obtained from reference TRBV14 and TRBJ2-5, is as follows: EAGVTQFPSHSVIEKGQTVTLRCDPISGHDNLYWYRRVMGKEIKFLLHFVKESKQDESGMPNNRFLAERTGGTYSTLKVQPAELEDSGVYFCASSQTKGQYFGPGTRLLVL.